What follows describes a single T cell receptor beta chain. The antigen remains undetermined. This sample stems from a study of type 1 regulatory T cells. Trimming took 4 bases from V and 0 from J, leaving 10 bases between them. The CDR3 sequence is 15 residues long. One entry per CDR3 protein results from TCRdb running MiXCR on the reads. The sample yields fewer than 30,000 distinct CDR3 sequences, about two thirds seen once. This rearrangement joins TRBV12-3 or TRBV12-4 to TRBJ1-5; D is undetermined. This receptor was identified in a human donor in good health. Sequencing input: cultured T cells, either the whole culture or a sorted T cell fraction (not recorded which). Regarding subset: Tr1-enriched cell product generated in vitro against host alloantigens. The CDR3: CASSSEVSSNQPQHF. Here the CDR3 DNA reads TGTGCCAGCAGTTCGGAGGTCTCTAGCAATCAGCCCCAGCATTTT.